Below, one TCR beta chain is given with its context. Its specificity is not known. Individual cDNA molecules (in the library) carried attached unique molecular identifiers. TCRdb called the RACE reads again in MiXCR, with one record for every CDR3 protein. The repertoire holds 97,000 or so distinct CDR3 sequences, 25% to 35% seen once, with under 13% in the top ten. The V gene lost 3 bases and the J gene lost 1 base, with 14 bases spanning the gap. Per the germline V gene, CDR1 is SGDLS and CDR2 is YYNGEE. The CDR3 is 15 residues long. These data are taken from a study of human T cells and chemical hapten exposure. The study, taken as a whole, reports: It was expanded TCRs that formed significantly more large CDR3 similarity clusters than controls did.

The time point is: patch test 3, about 24 weeks after DPC sensitization. Documented treatment: therapeutic diphenylcyclopropenone sensitization with weekly scalp DPC. The material sequenced was whole blood, taken in connection with sensitization to the hapten diphenylcyclopropenone (DPC). The clonotype comes from a man between 40 and 49 years old with alopecia areata. Some clones in this sample may be carry-over from other donors' samples. This chain connects TRBV9 to TRBJ2-7; TRBD1 might be the D (7 bases). This chain's CDR3 is CASSGGPGGSYEQYF. The CDR3 bases are TGTGCCAGCAGCGGGGGGCCAGGGGGGTCCTACGAGCAGTACTTC.